A selection of T cell receptor beta chains follows, all from one sample in a study of spatial heterogeneity in lung cancer. TCRdb reanalysed the 5' RACE reads using MiXCR and keeps one entry per CDR3 protein. The sample lists approximately 25,000 distinct CDR3 sequences, roughly 10% occurring once. Sequenced material: lung tumor tissue, taken at surgery. The receptors derive from a male donor with early-stage non-small cell lung cancer. The CDR3 runs from the conserved cysteine through the conserved F or W. A D gene is named only where the DNA matches it firmly. For some rows the clone size is stated as once, few or many, or as a class when expanded; others skip it.

j_call clone_size cdr3_length v_call d_call cdr3_nt cdr3_aa
TRBJ2-5 many 11 TRBV11-1 - TGTGCCAGCAGCTTGTTAGAGACCCAGTACTTC CASSLLETQYF
TRBJ1-1 many 12 TRBV29-1 - TGCAGCGTACCTACAGAGAACACTGAAGCTTTCTTT CSVPTENTEAFF
TRBJ2-7 many 14 TRBV4-2 TRBD2 TGTGCCAGCAGCCTTAGGCGGGGGGGCGACGAGCAGTACTTC CASSLRRGGDEQYF
TRBJ2-7 - 15 TRBV7-8 - TGTGCCAGCAGCTTAGTAGGTCGGGGTTCCTACGAGCAGTACTTC CASSLVGRGSYEQYF
TRBJ2-2 - 13 TRBV7-3 - TGTGCCAGCAGCTCCATAAGGTCCGGGGAGCTGTTTTTT CASSSIRSGELFF
TRBJ2-5 - 11 TRBV28 - TGTGCCAGCAGTGGCCAAGAGACCCAGTACTTC CASSGQETQYF
TRBJ1-4 few 14 TRBV20-1 - TGCAGTGCTAGAGATCAGGGGACGGGGGGAAAACTGTTTTTT CSARDQGTGGKLFF
TRBJ2-2 - 17 TRBV7-3 TRBD2 TGTGCCAGCAGCTTAAGGGTTGGGACTATTAACACCGGGGAGCTGTTTTTT CASSLRVGTINTGELFF
TRBJ1-2 few 13 TRBV29-1 - TGCAGCGTTAGGGTTAGGGCTAACTATGGCTACACCTTC CSVRVRANYGYTF
TRBJ2-5 - 16 TRBV27 - TGTGCCAGCAGTTTGGATAGACAGCTTCTGGGAGAGACCCAGTACTTC CASSLDRQLLGETQYF
TRBJ2-5 many 14 TRBV28 - TGTGCCAGCAGTTTTAGACAGGACCAAGAGACCCAGTACTTC CASSFRQDQETQYF